This T cell receptor beta chain was identified in a study of graft-versus-host responses after intestinal transplantation. For the study at large: Grafts that recipients had were multivisceral, liver-intestinal, or isolated intestinal transplants. Among the recipients, all got anti-thymocyte globulin induction and then tacrolimus and steroids for roughly three years. Study-wide results and caveats: Recipient marrow harbored GvH clones, some of which surfaced first in ileum or blood. Allografts of patients with graft-donor T cell macrochimerism showed high graft-versus-host to host-versus-graft clone ratios.

Trimming pared 4 bases from V and 2 bases from J, leaving 18 bases between. Germline CDR1 reads SNHLY; CDR2 reads FYNNEI. This CDR3 contains 16 residues. Profiling relied on immunoSEQ multiplex PCR, and the TCRdb table lists in-frame clones only, not all of them. The sample consists of some 48,000 clones, approximately 95% of them appearing once. This clone was picked up a small number of times. The target antigen is unknown. This TCR derives from a human donor who was the organ donor for an intestinal transplant. The chain employs TRBV2 and TRBJ2-7, with unresolved D. The sequencing used unstimulated CD8+ T cells sorted from spleen or lymph node cells, collected before transplant. CDR3 sequence reads: CASSAALRSTTYEQYF. CDR3 coding DNA: TGTGCCAGCAGTGCCGCCTTAAGGTCTACTACCTACGAGCAGTACTTC.